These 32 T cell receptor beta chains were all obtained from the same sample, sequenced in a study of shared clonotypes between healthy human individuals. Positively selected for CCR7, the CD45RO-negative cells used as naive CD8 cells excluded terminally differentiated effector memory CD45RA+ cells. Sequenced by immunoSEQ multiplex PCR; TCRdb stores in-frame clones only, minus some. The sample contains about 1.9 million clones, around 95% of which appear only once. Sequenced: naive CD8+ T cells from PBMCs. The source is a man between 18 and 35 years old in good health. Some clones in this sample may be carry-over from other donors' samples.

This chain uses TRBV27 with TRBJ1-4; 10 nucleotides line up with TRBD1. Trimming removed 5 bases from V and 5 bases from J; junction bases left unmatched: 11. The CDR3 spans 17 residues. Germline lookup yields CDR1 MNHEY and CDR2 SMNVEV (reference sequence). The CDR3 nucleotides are TGTGCCAGCAGTCAACTGGGACAGGGGAGACGCAATGAAAAACTGTTTTTT. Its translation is CASSQLGQGRRNEKLFF.

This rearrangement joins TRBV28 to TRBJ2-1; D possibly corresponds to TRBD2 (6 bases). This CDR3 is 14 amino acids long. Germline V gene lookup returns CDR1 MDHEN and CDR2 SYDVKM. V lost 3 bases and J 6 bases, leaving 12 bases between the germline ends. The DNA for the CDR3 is TGTGCCAGCAGTTTCTGGGGAGGCGTCAATGAGCAGTTCTTC. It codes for CASSFWGGVNEQFF.

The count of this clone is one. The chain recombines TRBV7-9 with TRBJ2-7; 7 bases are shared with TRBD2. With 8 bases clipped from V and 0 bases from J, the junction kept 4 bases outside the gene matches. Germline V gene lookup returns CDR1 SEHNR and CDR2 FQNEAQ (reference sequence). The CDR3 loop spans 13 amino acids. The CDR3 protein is CASYGGNSYEQYF. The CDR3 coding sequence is TGTGCCAGCTACGGGGGGAACTCCTACGAGCAGTACTTC.

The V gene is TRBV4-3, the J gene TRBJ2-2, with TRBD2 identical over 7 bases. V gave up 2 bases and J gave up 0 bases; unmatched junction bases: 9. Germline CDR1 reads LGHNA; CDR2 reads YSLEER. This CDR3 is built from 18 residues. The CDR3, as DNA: TGCGCCAGCAGCCAATCGATACTAGCGCCGGCGAACACCGGGGAGCTGTTTTTT. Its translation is CASSQSILAPANTGELFF.

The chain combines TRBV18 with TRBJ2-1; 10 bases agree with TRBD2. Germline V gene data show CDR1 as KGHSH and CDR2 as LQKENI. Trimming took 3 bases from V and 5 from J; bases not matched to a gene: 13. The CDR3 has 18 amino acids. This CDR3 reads CASSPVPNRGLAHNEQFF. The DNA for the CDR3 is TGTGCCAGCTCACCCGTGCCAAACAGGGGACTAGCGCACAATGAGCAGTTCTTC.

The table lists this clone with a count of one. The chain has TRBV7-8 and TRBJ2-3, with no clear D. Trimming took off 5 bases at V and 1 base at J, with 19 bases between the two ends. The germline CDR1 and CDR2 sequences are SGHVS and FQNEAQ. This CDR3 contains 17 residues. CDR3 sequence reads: CASSATKNFHRTDTQYF. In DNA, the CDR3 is TGTGCCAGCAGCGCAACTAAAAACTTCCACCGCACAGATACGCAGTATTTT.

DNA for the CDR3: TGTGCCAGCAGCTTGGGACCGGAATCGTACAATGAGCAGTTCTTC. This translates into CASSLGPESYNEQFF. The rearrangement links TRBV7-9 to TRBJ2-1, with D tentatively TRBD1 or TRBD2 (5 bases each). Germline V CDR1 and CDR2: SEHNR, FQNEAQ (reference sequence). This CDR3 is built from 15 residues. V was pared by 3 bases and J by 4 bases, with 13 bases between.

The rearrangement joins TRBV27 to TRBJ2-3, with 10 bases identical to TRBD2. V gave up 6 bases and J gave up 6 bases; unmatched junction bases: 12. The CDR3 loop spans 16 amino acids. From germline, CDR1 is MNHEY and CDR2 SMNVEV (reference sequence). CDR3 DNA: TGTGCCAGCAGCCAAAGGACTAGCGGAGGGGGGGATACGCAGTATTTT. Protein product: CASSQRTSGGGDTQYF.

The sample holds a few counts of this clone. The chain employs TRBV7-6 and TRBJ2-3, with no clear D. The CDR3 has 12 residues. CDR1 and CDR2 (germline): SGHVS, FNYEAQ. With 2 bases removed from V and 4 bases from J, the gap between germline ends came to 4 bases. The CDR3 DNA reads TGTGCCAGCAGCTTATCTGCAGATACGCAGTATTTT. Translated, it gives CASSLSADTQYF.

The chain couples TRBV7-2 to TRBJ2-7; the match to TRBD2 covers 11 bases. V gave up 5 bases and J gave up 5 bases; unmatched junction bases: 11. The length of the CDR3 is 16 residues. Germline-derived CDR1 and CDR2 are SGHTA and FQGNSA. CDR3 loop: CASSPRSGRAFHEQYF. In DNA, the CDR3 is TGTGCCAGCAGCCCCCGTAGCGGGAGGGCCTTCCACGAGCAGTACTTC.

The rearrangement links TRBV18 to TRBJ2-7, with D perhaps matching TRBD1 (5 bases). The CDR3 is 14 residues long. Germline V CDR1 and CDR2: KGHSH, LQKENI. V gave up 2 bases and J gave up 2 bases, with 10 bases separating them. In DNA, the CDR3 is TGTGCCAGCTCACCAGACAGTTTAACCTACGAGCAGTACTTC. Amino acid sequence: CASSPDSLTYEQYF.

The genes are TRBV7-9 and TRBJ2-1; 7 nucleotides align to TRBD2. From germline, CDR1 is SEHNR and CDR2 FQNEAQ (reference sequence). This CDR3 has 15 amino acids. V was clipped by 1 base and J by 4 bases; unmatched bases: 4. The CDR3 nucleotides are TGTGCCAGCAGCTTAGAACCAGCGGGGTACAATGAGCAGTTCTTC. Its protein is CASSLEPAGYNEQFF.

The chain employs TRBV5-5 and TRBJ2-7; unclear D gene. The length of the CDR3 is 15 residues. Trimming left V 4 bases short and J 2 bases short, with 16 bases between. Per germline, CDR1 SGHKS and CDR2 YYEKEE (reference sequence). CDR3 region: CASSPLGPPPYEQYF. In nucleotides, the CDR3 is TGTGCCAGCAGCCCCTTGGGTCCTCCCCCCTACGAGCAGTACTTC.

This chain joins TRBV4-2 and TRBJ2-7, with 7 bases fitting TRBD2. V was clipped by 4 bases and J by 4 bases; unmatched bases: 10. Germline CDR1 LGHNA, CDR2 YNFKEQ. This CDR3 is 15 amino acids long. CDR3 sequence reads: CASSPVAGASYEQYF. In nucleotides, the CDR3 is TGTGCCAGCAGCCCCGTGGCGGGAGCTAGTTACGAGCAGTACTTC.

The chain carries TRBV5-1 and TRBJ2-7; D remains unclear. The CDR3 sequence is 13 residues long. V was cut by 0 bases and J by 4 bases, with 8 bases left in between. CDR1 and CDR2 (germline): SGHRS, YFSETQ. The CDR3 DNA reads TGCGCCAGCAGCTTGGATGAAGGGTACGAGCAGTACTTC. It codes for CASSLDEGYEQYF.

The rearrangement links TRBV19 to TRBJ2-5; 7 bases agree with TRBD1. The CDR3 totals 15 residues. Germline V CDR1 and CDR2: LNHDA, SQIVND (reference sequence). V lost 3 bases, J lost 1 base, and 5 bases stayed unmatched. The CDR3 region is CASSMRQGGQETQYF. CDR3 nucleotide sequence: TGTGCCAGTAGTATGCGACAGGGTGGCCAAGAGACCCAGTACTTC.

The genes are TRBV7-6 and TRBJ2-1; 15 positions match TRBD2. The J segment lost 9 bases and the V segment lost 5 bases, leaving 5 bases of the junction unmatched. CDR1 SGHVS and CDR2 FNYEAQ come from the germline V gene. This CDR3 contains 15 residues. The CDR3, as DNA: TGTGCCAGCAGCCGGACTAGCGGGAGGGCCGGTGAGCAGTTCTTC. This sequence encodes CASSRTSGRAGEQFF.

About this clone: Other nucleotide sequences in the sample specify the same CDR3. The CDR3 loop is CASSLGTGLDEQYF. The CDR3 DNA reads as TGTGCCAGCAGTTTAGGGACAGGGCTCGACGAGCAGTACTTC. The chain couples TRBV27 to TRBJ2-7; 9 nucleotides agree with TRBD1. Germline V gives CDR1 MNHEY, CDR2 SMNVEV (reference sequence). The CDR3 runs to 14 residues. J was trimmed by 5 bases and V by 2 bases; bases with no gene match: 4.

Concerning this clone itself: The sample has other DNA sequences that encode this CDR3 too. CDR3 bases: TGTGCCAGCAGCGTAGGAAGCAACTATGGCTACACCTTC. Its translation is CASSVGSNYGYTF. The chain combines TRBV9 with TRBJ1-2; no firm D call. The CDR3 length is 13 residues. Germline CDR1 SGDLS, CDR2 YYNGEE. Trimming took off 0 bases at V and 2 bases at J, with 5 bases between the two ends.

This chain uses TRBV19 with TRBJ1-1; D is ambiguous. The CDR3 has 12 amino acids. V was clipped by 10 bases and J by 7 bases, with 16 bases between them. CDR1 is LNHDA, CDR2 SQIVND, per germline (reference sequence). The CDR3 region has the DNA TGTGCCACCACGACGGACTCTAATGAAGCTTTCTTT. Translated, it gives CATTTDSNEAFF.

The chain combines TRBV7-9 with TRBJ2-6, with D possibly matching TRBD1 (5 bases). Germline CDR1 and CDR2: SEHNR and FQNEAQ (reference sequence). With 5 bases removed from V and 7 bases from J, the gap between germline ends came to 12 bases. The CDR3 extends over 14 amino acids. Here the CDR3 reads CASSITGTANVLTF. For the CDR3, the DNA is TGTGCCAGCAGCATAACAGGCACCGCCAACGTCCTGACTTTC.

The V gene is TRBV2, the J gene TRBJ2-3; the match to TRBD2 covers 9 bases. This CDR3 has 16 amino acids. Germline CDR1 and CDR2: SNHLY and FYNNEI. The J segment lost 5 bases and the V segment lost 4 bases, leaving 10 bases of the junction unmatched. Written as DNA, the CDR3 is TGTGCCAGCAGTGGGGGGGGAGCGGGAGGTGGAGATACGCAGTATTTT. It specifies CASSGGGAGGGDTQYF.

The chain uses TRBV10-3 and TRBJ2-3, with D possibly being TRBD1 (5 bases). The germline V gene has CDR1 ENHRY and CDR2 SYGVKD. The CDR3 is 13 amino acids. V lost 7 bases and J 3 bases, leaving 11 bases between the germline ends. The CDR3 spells CAITGKLTDTQYF. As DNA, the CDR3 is TGTGCCATCACAGGGAAGTTAACAGATACGCAGTATTTT.

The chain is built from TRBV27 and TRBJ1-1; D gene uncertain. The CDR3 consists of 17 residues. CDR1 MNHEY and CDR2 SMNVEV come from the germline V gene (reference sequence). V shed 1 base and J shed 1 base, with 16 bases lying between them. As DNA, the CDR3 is TGTGCCAGCAGTTTATTAAGGGTCGGAACCAAGAACACTGAAGCTTTCTTT. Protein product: CASSLLRVGTKNTEAFF.

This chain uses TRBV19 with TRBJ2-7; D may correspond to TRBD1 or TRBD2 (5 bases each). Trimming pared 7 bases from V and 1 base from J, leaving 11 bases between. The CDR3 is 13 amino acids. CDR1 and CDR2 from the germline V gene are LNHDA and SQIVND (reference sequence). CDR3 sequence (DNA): TGTGCCAGTACTAGAGGGGAATCCTACGAGCAGTACTTC. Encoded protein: CASTRGESYEQYF.

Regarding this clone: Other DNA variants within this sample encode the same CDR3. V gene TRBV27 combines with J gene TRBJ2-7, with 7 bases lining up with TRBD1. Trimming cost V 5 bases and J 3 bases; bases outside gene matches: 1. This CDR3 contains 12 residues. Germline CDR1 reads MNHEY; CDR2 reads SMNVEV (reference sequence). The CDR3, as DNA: TGTGCCAGCAGTCCAGGGGGCTACGAGCAGTACTTC. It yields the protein CASSPGGYEQYF.

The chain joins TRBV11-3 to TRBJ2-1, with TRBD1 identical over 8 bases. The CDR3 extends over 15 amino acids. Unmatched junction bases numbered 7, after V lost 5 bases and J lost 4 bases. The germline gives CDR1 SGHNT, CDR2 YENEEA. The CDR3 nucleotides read TGTGCCAGCAGCGACCGGGACAGGCCTTACAATGAGCAGTTCTTC. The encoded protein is CASSDRDRPYNEQFF. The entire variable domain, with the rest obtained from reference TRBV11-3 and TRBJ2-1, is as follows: EAGVVQSPRYKIIEKKQPVAFWCNPISGHNTLYWYLQNLGQGPELLIRYENEEAVDDSQLPKDRFSAERLKGVDSTLKIQPAELGDSAVYLCASSDRDRPYNEQFFGPGTRLTVL.

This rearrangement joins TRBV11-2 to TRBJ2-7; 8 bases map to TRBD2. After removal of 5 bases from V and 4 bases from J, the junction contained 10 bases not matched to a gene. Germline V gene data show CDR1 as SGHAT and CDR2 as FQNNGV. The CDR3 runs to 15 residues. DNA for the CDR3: TGTGCCAGCAGCCGGCGGCGGGAGGAAAAATACGAGCAGTACTTC. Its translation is CASSRRREEKYEQYF.

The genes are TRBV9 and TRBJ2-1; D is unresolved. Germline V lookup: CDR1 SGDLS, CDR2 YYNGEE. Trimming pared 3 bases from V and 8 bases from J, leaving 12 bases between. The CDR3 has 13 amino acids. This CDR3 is CASSADLLDEQFF. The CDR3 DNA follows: TGTGCCAGCAGCGCCGACCTTCTCGATGAGCAGTTCTTC.

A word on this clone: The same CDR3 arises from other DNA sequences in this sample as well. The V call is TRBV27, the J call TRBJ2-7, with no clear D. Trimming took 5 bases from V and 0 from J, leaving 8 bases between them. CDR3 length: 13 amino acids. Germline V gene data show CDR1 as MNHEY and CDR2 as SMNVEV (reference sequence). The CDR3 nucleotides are TGTGCCAGCAGTCTCCCAGACTCCTACGAGCAGTACTTC. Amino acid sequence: CASSLPDSYEQYF.

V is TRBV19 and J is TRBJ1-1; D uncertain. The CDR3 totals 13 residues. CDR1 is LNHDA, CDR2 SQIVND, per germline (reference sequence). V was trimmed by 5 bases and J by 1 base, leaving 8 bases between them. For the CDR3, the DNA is TGTGCCAGTAGTTTCGTCCCGAACACTGAAGCTTTCTTT. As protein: CASSFVPNTEAFF.

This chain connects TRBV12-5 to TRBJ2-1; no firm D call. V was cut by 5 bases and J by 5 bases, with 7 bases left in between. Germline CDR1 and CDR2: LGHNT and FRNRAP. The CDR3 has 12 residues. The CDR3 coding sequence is TGTGCTAGTGGTCCACTTAACAATGAGCAGTTCTTC. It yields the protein CASGPLNNEQFF. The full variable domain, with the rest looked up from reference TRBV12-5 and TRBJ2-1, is DARVTQTPRHKVTEMGQEVTMRCQPILGHNTVFWYRQTMMQGLELLAYFRNRAPLDDSGMPKDRFSAEMPDATLATLKIQPSEPRDSAVYFCASGPLNNEQFFGPGTRLTVL.